The 19 T cell receptor beta chains in this list originate from one sample, sequenced in a study of identical twins. TCRdb analysed the 5' RACE reads with MiXCR anew, one entry per CDR3 protein. This sample has roughly 250,000 distinct CDR3 sequences; approximately 7% occur once, and the top ten carry 3.5% to 4%. Another study also made use of these data, one on yellow fever vaccine responses in identical twins.

Material: memory (CD45RO+) T cells sorted from blood. The receptors derive from a woman under 30 in good health.

The rearrangement uses TRBV9 and TRBJ1-3; TRBD1 matches at 7 bases. CDR3 length: 18 amino acids. Germline values: CDR1 SGDLS, CDR2 YYNGEE. Unmatched junction bases numbered 10, after V lost 1 base and J lost 0 bases. The CDR3 DNA follows: TGTGCCAGCAGCGTAAACAGGGGCGCAGCGAGCTCTGGAAACACCATATATTTT. This translates into CASSVNRGAASSGNTIYF. The full variable domain, completed using reference TRBV9 and TRBJ1-3, is DSGVTQTPKHLITATGQRVTLRCSPRSGDLSVYWYQQSLDQGLQFLIQYYNGEERAKGNILERFSAQQFPDLHSELNLSSLELGDSALYFCASSVNRGAASSGNTIYFGEGSWLTVV.

In nucleotides, the CDR3 is TGCAGTGCAAGCGGTTCGGAGACCCAGTACTTC. This translates into CSASGSETQYF. The chain links TRBV20-1 to TRBJ2-5; D may be TRBD2 (5 bases). V was clipped by 6 bases and J by 5 bases, with 10 bases between them. Germline values: CDR1 DFQATT, CDR2 SNEGSKA (reference sequence). The CDR3 loop spans 11 amino acids.

This clonotype was counted a few times. The rearrangement links TRBV24-1 to TRBJ1-1; 7 bases line up with TRBD1. Germline loops: CDR1 KGHDR, CDR2 SFDVKD. CDR3 size: 13 residues. This CDR3 is CATAGGGNTEAFF. DNA of the CDR3: TGTGCGACGGCAGGGGGGGGAAACACTGAAGCTTTCTTT.

At least ten counts were recorded for this clonotype. The chain combines TRBV12-3 or TRBV12-4 with TRBJ1-1; TRBD1 might be the D (5 bases). The V gene lost 1 base and the J gene lost 2 bases, with 17 bases spanning the gap. The CDR3 loop spans 17 amino acids. Here the CDR3 reads CASSLGQGLRQNTEAFF. CDR3 sequence (DNA): TGTGCCAGCAGTTTAGGGCAGGGACTGAGACAAAACACTGAAGCTTTCTTT.

V and J are TRBV5-5 and TRBJ2-7; the D gene is possibly TRBD1 (6 bases). The CDR3 runs 13 residues. Germline assignment: CDR1 SGHKS and CDR2 YYEKEE (reference sequence). V was clipped by 4 bases and J by 4 bases, with 12 bases between them. The CDR3 loop is CASSQGLWYEQYV. The CDR3 coding sequence is TGTGCCAGCAGCCAGGGGCTCTGGTACGAGCAGTACGTC.

The chain has TRBV28 and TRBJ2-3, with TRBD2 matching over 10 bases. Losses at the gene ends were 2 bases for V and 3 bases for J; bases not matched to a gene: 5. Per germline, CDR1 MDHEN and CDR2 SYDVKM. This CDR3 has 16 amino acids. This CDR3 reads CASSLTSGARTDTQYF. The CDR3 DNA reads TGTGCCAGCAGTTTAACTAGCGGGGCCAGGACAGATACGCAGTATTTT.

The genes are TRBV15 and TRBJ2-7, with D unresolved. The germline gives CDR1 LNHNV, CDR2 YYDKDF (reference sequence). The V end lost 0 bases, the J end lost 3 bases, and 3 bases lay between the germline ends. The CDR3 extends over 12 amino acids. CDR3 nucleotide sequence: TGTGCCACCAGCAGAGACAGCTACGAGCAGTACTTC. It encodes CATSRDSYEQYF.

This clonotype was counted only a few times. This sequence joins TRBV14 and TRBJ1-4; D is ambiguous. V lost 1 base to trimming and J lost 8 bases, with 14 bases between them. CDR3 length equals 15 residues. Germline CDR1 is SGHDN and CDR2 is FVKESK. The CDR3 region is CASSQGLGSWEKLFF. The DNA for the CDR3 is TGTGCCAGCAGCCAAGGTCTCGGGAGTTGGGAAAAACTGTTTTTT.

This clonotype showed up many times. V and J are TRBV7-2 and TRBJ2-1; TRBD2 agrees at 10 bases. The V and J ends lost 1 base and 6 bases, in that order; junction bases with no gene match: 3. This CDR3 contains 15 residues. CDR1 and CDR2 from the germline V gene are SGHTA and FQGNSA. The CDR3: CASSLGGLAVNEQFF. The CDR3 region has the DNA TGTGCCAGCAGCTTAGGCGGACTAGCGGTCAATGAGCAGTTCTTC.

The sample holds a few counts of this clonotype. The chain couples TRBV4-1 to TRBJ2-1; D is possibly TRBD2 (6 bases). Germline assignment: CDR1 MGHRA and CDR2 YSYEKL. The ends were cut back, 5 bases at V and 0 bases at J, with 14 bases in the middle. This CDR3 contains 16 residues. The CDR3 loop is CASSKGLSSSYNEQFF. For the CDR3, the DNA is TGCGCCAGCAGCAAGGGACTCTCAAGCTCCTACAATGAGCAGTTCTTC.

In this sample, this clonotype turned up many times. CDR3 region: CASSPMARQGTYEQYF. The CDR3 DNA is TGTGCCAGCAGCCCAATGGCGAGACAGGGGACATACGAGCAGTACTTC. The V call is TRBV9, the J call TRBJ2-7; 8 bases map to TRBD1. After removal of 4 bases from V and 4 bases from J, the junction contained 13 bases not matched to a gene. From germline, CDR1 is SGDLS and CDR2 YYNGEE. The CDR3 extends over 16 amino acids.

The table lists this clonotype with many counts. The J gene is TRBJ2-2, the V gene TRBV5-1; the D gene is possibly TRBD1 (5 bases). CDR3 length: 14 amino acids. V lost 2 bases and J lost 6, with 11 bases in between. Germline CDR1 reads SGHRS; CDR2 reads YFSETQ. CDR3 amino acids: CASSFGHMSGELFF. In DNA form, the CDR3 reads TGCGCCAGCAGCTTCGGACATATGTCCGGGGAGCTGTTTTTT.

This clonotype was recorded at least ten times. The genes are TRBV20-1 and TRBJ1-1, with 7 bases lining up with TRBD1. With 5 bases clipped from V and 4 bases from J, the junction kept 7 bases outside the gene matches. The CDR3 spans 13 residues. CDR1 is DFQATT and CDR2 is SNEGSKA in the germline V gene (reference sequence). CDR3 amino acids: CSAASPGGTEAFF. In DNA, the CDR3 is TGCAGTGCTGCCTCTCCAGGGGGCACTGAAGCTTTCTTT.

The chain joins TRBV25-1 to TRBJ2-3; no clear D. Per the germline V gene, CDR1 is MGHDK and CDR2 is SYGVNS. This CDR3 spans 13 amino acids. V lost 4 bases, J lost 1 base, and 6 bases lay in between. In DNA, the CDR3 is TGTGCCAGCAGTGGACCGCGCACAGATACGCAGTATTTT. Amino acids: CASSGPRTDTQYF.

This clonotype was seen at least ten times. The V and J genes are TRBV4-2 and TRBJ2-3; 12 bases fit TRBD2. CDR3 size: 18 residues. Per germline, CDR1 LGHNA and CDR2 YNFKEQ. The J segment lost 4 bases and the V segment lost 3 bases, leaving 11 bases of the junction unmatched. CDR3 protein: CASSQVSSGRAEADTQYF. The CDR3 bases are TGTGCCAGCAGCCAGGTGTCTAGCGGGAGGGCCGAGGCAGATACGCAGTATTTT.

This clonotype was detected many times. The chain couples TRBV15 to TRBJ2-6; D might be TRBD1 (6 bases). V lost 3 bases, J lost 7 bases, and 10 bases lay in between. This CDR3 contains 14 residues. Germline CDR1 and CDR2: LNHNV and YYDKDF (reference sequence). CDR3 sequence reads: CATSSQGHANVLTF. The CDR3, as DNA: TGTGCCACCAGCAGCCAGGGACACGCCAACGTCCTGACTTTC.

The rearrangement joins TRBV21-1 to TRBJ2-1; the table's D call, TRBD1, was not checked against the DNA. TRBV21-1 is a pseudogene segment. CDR3 length: 16 residues. CDR3 sequence: CVSSQSRGLAYNEQFF. The CDR3 DNA follows: TGTGTCAGCAGCCAAAGCAGGGGGCTCGCCTACAATGAGCAGTTCTTC.

This chain links TRBV7-8 with TRBJ2-1; 7 bases map to TRBD1. With 5 bases clipped from V and 3 bases from J, the junction kept 7 bases outside the gene matches. The CDR3 consists of 15 residues. Germline V gene sequence: CDR1 SGHVS, CDR2 FQNEAQ. In nucleotides, the CDR3 is TGTGCCAGCAGCCCCGGACAGGAGTTCTACAATGAGCAGTTCTTC. Amino acid sequence: CASSPGQEFYNEQFF.

This clonotype has a count of ten or more. The rearrangement joins TRBV10-2 to TRBJ2-1, with D possibly matching TRBD1 (5 bases). Trimming removed 2 bases from V and 7 bases from J, with 9 bases in between. The length of the CDR3 is 13 residues. Germline CDR1 reads WSHSY; CDR2 reads SAAADI. The CDR3 region is CASSEARVNEQFF. The CDR3 DNA reads TGCGCCAGCAGTGAGGCCAGGGTGAATGAGCAGTTCTTC.